These T cell receptor beta chains were read from a single sample in a study of graft-versus-host responses after intestinal transplantation. Their target antigens are unknown. Repertoires were generated with immunoSEQ multiplex PCR, while TCRdb's copy carries only in-frame clones and drops some. The sample gives about 89,000 clones, around 92% of which show up once; about 0.1% is in the top ten. The starting material was unstimulated CD4+ T cells sorted from spleen or lymph node cells, obtained before intestinal transplant. These receptors came from a human donor who received an intestinal transplant. Each CDR3 is given with its conserved first and last residue. The D gene is left open where the match is weak. Size tells how often a clone was seen (once, few, many) or the class of an expanded clone, and some rows leave it out.

CDR3 | DNA | J | V | size | D
CASSQWGTNYGYTF | TGTGCCAGCAGCCAGTGGGGCACTAACTATGGCTACACCTTC | TRBJ1-2 | TRBV7-2 | once | .
CASSLDPGNEKLFF | TGTGCCAGCAGCTTAGATCCAGGGAATGAAAAACTGTTTTTT | TRBJ1-4 | TRBV7-9 | . | .
CASSLVGGREAFF | TGTGCCAGCAGCTTAGTCGGGGGGCGCGAAGCTTTCTTT | TRBJ1-1 | TRBV7-9 | . | .
CASSQKRHNEQFF | TGCGCCAGCAGCCAGAAGAGGCACAATGAGCAGTTCTTC | TRBJ2-1 | TRBV4-3 | . | .
CATSRVPTGGGTEAFF | TGTGCCACCAGCAGAGTTCCCACAGGGGGCGGCACTGAAGCTTTCTTT | TRBJ1-1 | TRBV15 | . | TRBD1
CASSESRSSGNTIYF | TGTGCCAGCAGTGAGTCCAGAAGCTCTGGAAACACCATATATTTT | TRBJ1-3 | TRBV25-1 | . | .
CASSPDSRYEQYF | TGTGCCAGCAGTCCGGACAGCCGTTACGAGCAGTACTTC | TRBJ2-7 | TRBV2 | . | .
CATSRDRGRGETQYF | TGTGCCACCAGCAGAGACAGGGGAAGAGGTGAGACCCAGTACTTC | TRBJ2-5 | TRBV15 | . | .
CASSEAFNGELFF | TGTGCCAGCAGTGAAGCGTTTAACGGGGAGCTGTTTTTT | TRBJ2-2 | TRBV2 | . | .
CASSPRAGGSGYTF | TGTGCCAGCAGCCCCCGGGCAGGGGGCAGTGGCTACACCTTC | TRBJ1-2 | TRBV7-9 | . | TRBD1
CASSYGGGEYGYTF | TGTGCCAGCAGTTACGGGGGGGGCGAATATGGCTACACCTTC | TRBJ1-2 | TRBV6-5 | . | .
CASSDNRNTGELFF | TGTGCCAGCAGTGATAACAGGAACACCGGGGAGCTGTTTTTT | TRBJ2-2 | TRBV6-1 | once | .
CASSQTRAGANVLTF | TGTGCCAGCAGCCAAACCAGGGCTGGGGCCAACGTCCTGACTTTC | TRBJ2-6 | TRBV7-8 | once | .
CSVVQSGYGYTF | TGCAGCGTTGTCCAGTCGGGCTATGGCTACACCTTC | TRBJ1-2 | TRBV29-1 | . | .
CAWSFRGANTGELFF | TGTGCCTGGAGTTTTCGGGGGGCGAACACCGGGGAGCTGTTTTTT | TRBJ2-2 | TRBV30 | once | TRBD2
CASSIVGESNQPQHF | TGTGCCAGTAGTATAGTGGGAGAGAGCAATCAGCCCCAGCATTTT | TRBJ1-5 | TRBV19 | . | .
CASSPRVTDTQYF | TGTGCCAGCAGTCCCAGGGTCACAGATACGCAGTATTTT | TRBJ2-3 | TRBV7-2 | . | .